These T cell receptor beta chains were read from a single sample in a study of blood T cells in healthy people across ages. A single record per CDR3 protein comes from TCRdb applying MiXCR to the 5' RACE reads. This table has roughly 800,000 distinct CDR3 sequences, 55% to 70% appearing once. The material sequenced was blood. The receptors were sampled from a young man in good health. CDR3s include the opening cysteine and the closing phenylalanine or tryptophan. D genes are given only for firm matches. Rows give clone size only sometimes, using once, few, many, or a class for an expanded clone.

TRBJ2-7 TRBV7-2 TRBD1 few CASSSTGGALGSEQYF TGTGCCAGCAGCTCTACAGGGGGCGCCTTAGGGTCCGAGCAGTACTTC
TRBJ1-2 TRBV4-3 - - CASSQVFQGNYGYTF TGCGCCAGCAGCCAAGTGTTTCAGGGGAACTATGGCTACACCTTC
TRBJ2-7 TRBV11-2 - few CASGRGVYEQYF TGTGCCAGCGGTAGGGGGGTCTACGAGCAGTACTTC
TRBJ2-5 TRBV7-2 TRBD1 - CASSLAGQGVETQYF TGTGCCAGCAGCTTAGCGGGACAGGGGGTCGAGACCCAGTACTTC
TRBJ2-3 TRBV30 - - CAEDMRGTDTQYF TGTGCCGAGGACATGAGGGGCACAGATACGCAGTATTTT
TRBJ2-1 TRBV29-1 TRBD2 once CSGSRTSGSWNEQFF TGCAGCGGATCCAGAACTAGCGGGAGTTGGAATGAGCAGTTCTTC
TRBJ2-7 TRBV10-3 - - CAILSRGEQYF TGTGCCATCCTATCACGCGGCGAGCAGTACTTC
TRBJ1-5 TRBV12-3/TRBV12-4 TRBD1 - CASTRTGDQPQHF TGTGCCAGCACCCGGACAGGGGATCAGCCCCAGCATTTT
TRBJ2-7 TRBV4-2 TRBD2 - CASSQEGGVWYEQYF TGTGCCAGCAGCCAAGAGGGGGGGGTGTGGTACGAGCAGTACTTC
TRBJ2-5 TRBV11-2 - - CASSLGGRGAQETQYF TGTGCCAGCAGCTTAGGTGGCAGGGGGGCCCAAGAGACCCAGTACTTC
TRBJ2-1 TRBV7-2 - - CASSLARSDEQFF TGTGCCAGCAGCTTAGCGCGGAGTGATGAGCAGTTCTTC
TRBJ1-1 TRBV29-1 - - CSVDGYDLNTEAFF TGCAGCGTTGACGGTTATGACCTGAACACTGAAGCTTTCTTT
TRBJ2-3 TRBV11-2 - few CASSLSPIIDTQYF TGTGCCAGCAGCTTAAGTCCTATCATAGATACGCAGTATTTT
TRBJ1-5 TRBV28 - - CASRTPRGYSNQPQHF TGTGCCAGCAGAACCCCCAGGGGCTATAGCAATCAGCCCCAGCATTTT
TRBJ2-3 TRBV6-5 TRBD2 - CASSSWTSGGKGTQYF TGTGCCAGCAGTTCCTGGACTAGCGGTGGTAAGGGTACGCAGTATTTT
TRBJ2-5 TRBV5-6 - few CASSLARDVQETQYF TGTGCCAGCAGCTTGGCCCGGGACGTCCAAGAGACCCAGTACTTC
TRBJ1-5 TRBV12-3/TRBV12-4 - once CASSGGVNQPQHF TGTGCCAGCTCTGGAGGGGTTAATCAGCCCCAGCATTTT
TRBJ2-2 TRBV20-1 - - CSGQQILSGELFF TGCAGTGGACAACAAATCCTCTCCGGGGAGCTGTTTTTT
TRBJ1-2 TRBV5-1 TRBD1 few CASSLEGGSGGYTF TGCGCCAGCAGCTTGGAAGGGGGCTCGGGCGGCTACACCTTC
TRBJ2-7 TRBV29-1 TRBD1 many CSVEGPGGVEQYF TGCAGCGTCGAAGGGCCAGGGGGCGTGGAGCAGTACTTC
TRBJ2-7 TRBV25-1 - - CASSEYNGEQYF TGTGCCAGCAGTGAATATAATGGCGAGCAGTACTTC
TRBJ2-6 TRBV20-1 - few CSATPGHSGANVLTF TGCAGTGCCACTCCGGGGCACTCTGGGGCCAACGTCCTGACTTTC
TRBJ1-1 TRBV29-1 TRBD1 - CSAGQDMNTEAFF TGCAGCGCCGGACAGGACATGAACACTGAAGCTTTCTTT
TRBJ2-7 TRBV5-1 - - CASSLDGNGPLEQYF TGCGCCAGCAGCTTGGATGGTAACGGCCCCTTGGAGCAGTACTTC
TRBJ2-1 TRBV27 - - CASSMIQVPYNEQFF TGTGCCAGCAGTATGATACAGGTCCCCTACAATGAGCAGTTCTTC
TRBJ2-1 TRBV29-1 - few CSVGRGGGYNEQFF TGCAGCGTTGGAAGGGGGGGTGGCTACAATGAGCAGTTCTTC
TRBJ2-4 TRBV20-1 - few CSAAGGNIQYF TGCAGTGCCGCTGGGGGAAACATTCAGTACTTC
TRBJ2-3 TRBV29-1 TRBD2 few CSVGSAGGADTQYF TGCAGCGTTGGCTCGGCGGGGGGTGCAGATACGCAGTATTTT
TRBJ1-4 TRBV7-2 - - CASSSGALGSEKLFF TGTGCCAGCAGCTCCGGGGCCTTGGGAAGTGAAAAACTGTTTTTT
TRBJ2-3 TRBV29-1 - - CSGRADTQYF TGCAGCGGAAGAGCAGATACGCAGTATTTT
TRBJ2-7 TRBV7-9 TRBD1 once CASSLAGQGFTGQYF TGTGCCAGCAGCTTAGCGGGACAGGGATTTACGGGGCAGTACTTC
TRBJ2-5 TRBV29-1 TRBD2 - CSAGGGLETQYF TGCAGCGCCGGGGGGGGACTAGAGACCCAGTACTTC
TRBJ2-6 TRBV7-2 - - CASRRTMGVGANVLTF TGTGCCAGCCGAAGAACCATGGGCGTTGGGGCCAACGTCCTGACTTTC
TRBJ2-2 TRBV4-2 - few CASSQGPERTTGELFF TGTGCCAGCAGCCAAGGTCCTGAGCGGACCACCGGGGAGCTGTTTTTT
TRBJ2-1 TRBV20-1 - few CSARVPLRSVNEQFF TGCAGTGCTAGAGTTCCCCTCAGGAGCGTCAATGAGCAGTTCTTC
TRBJ1-1 TRBV6-1 - - CASGGAQVSEAFF TGTGCCAGCGGAGGAGCCCAAGTTAGTGAAGCTTTCTTT
TRBJ2-7 TRBV6-5 - - CASSYESGGDLYEQYF TGTGCCAGCAGTTACGAATCAGGCGGGGACCTCTACGAGCAGTACTTC
TRBJ1-1 TRBV4-2 - - CASSPVTNTEAFF TGTGCCAGCAGCCCGGTCACCAACACTGAAGCTTTCTTT
TRBJ2-5 TRBV2 - - CASVSVQETQYF TGTGCCAGCGTCTCAGTACAAGAGACCCAGTACTTC
TRBJ1-2 TRBV12-3/TRBV12-4 - - CASRSSGGGYGYTF TGTGCCAGCAGGAGTTCGGGAGGGGGATATGGCTACACCTTC
TRBJ2-5 TRBV10-3 - - CAISESAETQYF TGTGCCATCAGTGAGTCGGCGGAGACCCAGTACTTC
TRBJ1-1 TRBV11-2 - - CASSLLSPRRALNTEAFF TGTGCCAGCAGCTTATTGTCCCCCCGGAGGGCTCTGAACACTGAAGCTTTCTTT
TRBJ1-3 TRBV29-1 - - CSVAPDPVSGNTIYF TGCAGCGTTGCCCCCGACCCGGTCTCTGGAAACACCATATATTTT
TRBJ2-3 TRBV20-1 TRBD2 - CSALRGGRTDTQYF TGCAGTGCTCTACGGGGGGGCCGCACAGATACGCAGTATTTT
TRBJ2-1 TRBV6-5 - - CASSNRDGEQFF TGTGCCAGCAGTAACAGGGATGGAGAGCAGTTCTTC
TRBJ2-1 TRBV3-1 - - CASSQPLGREGYNEQFF TGTGCCAGTAGCCAACCCCTTGGGCGCGAGGGCTACAATGAGCAGTTCTTC
TRBJ2-7 TRBV7-8 - - CASSLAGRGHEQYF TGTGCCAGCAGCTTAGCCGGGCGGGGTCACGAGCAGTACTTC
TRBJ2-4 TRBV7-2 - few CASSLETENQYF TGTGCCAGCAGCTTAGAGACAGAGAATCAGTACTTC
TRBJ2-4 TRBV28 - - CASSGRGIQYF TGTGCCAGCTCAGGACGGGGCATTCAGTACTTC
TRBJ2-2 TRBV3-1 TRBD2 - CASSFTSGNTGELFF TGTGCCAGCAGCTTTACTAGCGGGAACACCGGGGAGCTGTTTTTT
TRBJ1-2 TRBV7-2 - - CASSVNPSREGYTF TGTGCCAGCAGCGTTAACCCCTCCCGGGAAGGCTACACCTTC
TRBJ1-1 TRBV14 - - CASSHTLFVEAFF TGTGCCAGCAGCCATACTTTATTCGTTGAAGCTTTCTTT
TRBJ1-6 TRBV7-2 - - CASSSLASYNSPLHF TGTGCCAGCAGCTCCCTTGCCTCCTATAATTCACCCCTCCACTTT
TRBJ2-3 TRBV6-5 - - CASSHRNLGWGKQEQYF TGTGCCAGCAGTCACCGTAACCTCGGGTGGGGAAAGCAGGAGCAGTATTTT
TRBJ1-2 TRBV10-3 - - CAISRGEDYGYTF TGTGCCATCAGTCGCGGGGAGGACTATGGCTACACCTTC
TRBJ2-5 TRBV9 - - CASSPAGVETQYF TGTGCCAGCAGCCCAGCGGGTGTGGAGACCCAGTACTTC
TRBJ2-2 TRBV7-3 TRBD2 - CASSLRDIAGGTGELFF TGTGCCAGCAGCTTAAGGGACATAGCGGGAGGTACCGGGGAGCTGTTTTTT